Each of the 13 T cell receptor beta chains below was sequenced from the same sample in a study of T cells in Graves' hyperthyroidism and ophthalmopathy. The investigators amplified TCR beta CDR3 regions from RNA transcripts. TCR CDR3 regions were first amplified by RT-PCR with HTBI primers. TCRdb re-called the multiplex PCR reads with MiXCR, one entry per CDR3 protein. This sample has 600,000 to 700,000 distinct CDR3 sequences; roughly 15% occur once, and the top ten carry 4% to 5.5%. Specimen: blood. The source of these receptors is a woman in her 40s with Graves' ophthalmopathy.

This clonotype was counted between two and nine times. V gene TRBV6-5 combines with J gene TRBJ1-2; a possible D gene is TRBD1 (6 bases). Germline loops: CDR1 MNHEY, CDR2 SVGAGI. V lost 5 bases and J lost 1, with 17 bases in between. This CDR3 is 16 amino acids long. The CDR3 coding sequence is TGTGCCAGCAGTACTTCCCGGACAGAAGATAACTATGGCTACACCTTC. Translated: CASSTSRTEDNYGYTF.

At least ten counts were recorded for this clonotype. V is TRBV11-1 and J is TRBJ2-7; D might be TRBD1 (6 bases). This CDR3 contains 16 residues. CDR1 and CDR2 from the germline V gene are SGHAT and FQDESV (reference sequence). Between the trimmed V and J ends, which lost 2 bases and 0 bases, there was a span of 14 bases. CDR3 coding DNA: TGTGCCAGCAGCTTACCCACCACAGGGAGCTCCTACGAGCAGTACTTC. Translated: CASSLPTTGSSYEQYF.

Ten or more counts support this clonotype. V is TRBV9 and J is TRBJ2-7, with a weak D call TRBD1 (6 bases). In germline, CDR1 is SGDLS, CDR2 YYNGEE. The CDR3 extends over 14 amino acids. The V end was cut by 2 bases, the J end by 0 bases, with 9 bases between. The CDR3 loop is CASSVKDSSYEQYF. The CDR3 region has the DNA TGTGCCAGCAGCGTGAAGGACAGCTCCTACGAGCAGTACTTC.

This clonotype was counted many times. This chain links TRBV3-1 with TRBJ2-4; unclear D gene. CDR3 length: 13 residues. Trimming left V 4 bases short and J 7 bases short, with 11 bases between. Germline CDR1 and CDR2: LGHDT and YNNKEL (reference sequence). The CDR3 here is CASSRASHNIQYF. CDR3 nucleotides: TGTGCCAGCAGCCGGGCCTCCCACAACATTCAGTACTTC.

This clonotype was recorded at least ten times. The chain couples TRBV28 to TRBJ1-1, with D hard to call. V was cut by 3 bases and J by 5 bases, with 7 bases left in between. The CDR3 spans 12 residues. Germline V lookup: CDR1 MDHEN, CDR2 SYDVKM. The CDR3 reads CASSFFGTEAFF. The CDR3 DNA follows: TGTGCCAGCAGTTTTTTCGGGACTGAAGCTTTCTTT. Full variable domain (remainder filled in from reference TRBV28 and TRBJ1-1): DVKVTQSSRYLVKRTGEKVFLECVQDMDHENMFWYRQDPGLGLRLIYFSYDVKMKEKGDIPEGYSVSREKKERFSLILESASTNQTSMYLCASSFFGTEAFFGQGTRLTVV.

This clonotype was recorded at least ten times. The chain has TRBV6-5 and TRBJ1-1, with D hard to call. CDR1 is MNHEY and CDR2 is SVGAGI in the germline V gene. V shed 6 bases and J shed 0 bases, with 8 bases lying between them. The CDR3 has 13 residues. In DNA form, the CDR3 reads TGTGCCAGCAGGGCAGTCATGAACACTGAAGCTTTCTTT. Encoded protein: CASRAVMNTEAFF.

In its sample, this clonotype was seen many times. The chain couples TRBV11-2 to TRBJ2-5; 8 bases map to TRBD2. This CDR3 is built from 14 residues. Germline CDR1 and CDR2: SGHAT and FQNNGV. The trim removed 5 bases at V and 2 bases at J, leaving 4 bases unmatched. The CDR3 DNA is TGTGCCAGCAGCCAGACTAGCGCTCAAGAGACCCAGTACTTC. It specifies CASSQTSAQETQYF. Full variable domain (rest looked up from reference TRBV11-2 and TRBJ2-5): EAGVAQSPRYKIIEKRQSVAFWCNPISGHATLYWYQQILGQGPKLLIQFQNNGVVDDSQLPKDRFSAERLKGVDSTLKIQPAKLEDSAVYLCASSQTSAQETQYFGPGTRLLVL.

This chain uses TRBV4-1 with TRBJ2-5; 9 positions agree with TRBD2. The CDR3 is 16 residues long. CDR1 and CDR2 from the germline V gene are MGHRA and YSYEKL. V lost 1 base to trimming and J lost 5 bases; unmatched junction nucleotides: 8. The CDR3 nucleotides read TGCGCCAGCAGCCAAGTAGGGCTAGCGGGACGGGAGACCCAGTACTTC. Translated: CASSQVGLAGRETQYF.

This clonotype was recorded many times. The chain recombines TRBV20-1 with TRBJ2-2; D remains ambiguous. The CDR3 sequence is 12 residues long. V was cut by 8 bases and J by 6 bases, with 13 bases left in between. Germline loops: CDR1 DFQATT, CDR2 SNEGSKA (reference sequence). The DNA for the CDR3 is TGCAGTTGTCAACTCCCTCCCGGGGAGCTGTTTTTT. Its protein product is CSCQLPPGELFF.

The chain has TRBV7-3 and TRBJ2-7; 15 nucleotides match TRBD2. Germline V gene sequence: CDR1 SGHTA, CDR2 FQGTGA. The V segment lost 3 bases and the J segment 4 bases; nucleotides outside the gene matches: 4. The CDR3 loop spans 16 amino acids. CDR3 in DNA: TGTGCCAGCAGCTTTGGACTAGCGGGAGGGACTTACGAGCAGTACTTC. It codes for CASSFGLAGGTYEQYF.

This clonotype was counted at least ten times. The V call is TRBV11-2, the J call TRBJ2-2; a possible D gene is TRBD1 (5 bases). The CDR3 covers 16 residues. Germline V gene data show CDR1 as SGHAT and CDR2 as FQNNGV. Trimming stripped 5 bases from V and 5 bases from J, with 18 bases between. DNA of the CDR3: TGTGCCAGCAGCCCCATCGGCAGGGTGGGGACCGGGGAGCTGTTTTTT. Its translation is CASSPIGRVGTGELFF.

The gene calls are TRBV11-1 and TRBJ1-1; tentatively, D is TRBD1 (5 bases). Looked up from germline, CDR1 is SGHAT and CDR2 is FQDESV (reference sequence). There are 16 residues in the CDR3. The V gene lost 1 base and the J gene lost 3 bases, with 15 bases spanning the gap. In DNA, the CDR3 is TGTGCCAGCAGCTTAGGGTTAAGGGGCTGGGACACTGAAGCTTTCTTT. The encoded protein is CASSLGLRGWDTEAFF.

This clonotype showed up many times. The genes are TRBV11-2 and TRBJ1-1; no firm D call. This CDR3 has 11 residues. The V and J ends lost 8 bases and 6 bases respectively, with 10 bases between them. Germline V CDR1 and CDR2: SGHAT, FQNNGV. CDR3 sequence reads: CASGREAEAFF. As DNA, the CDR3 is TGTGCCAGCGGAAGGGAGGCTGAAGCTTTCTTT.